The 23 T cell receptor beta chains below come from one sample, sequenced in a study of metastatic and nonmetastatic thyroid tumors. No patient received treatment before thyroid surgery. MiXCR was used by TCRdb to re-call the PCR reads. In the table there are some 69,000 clones, approximately 15% of which are singletons. Sequencing was carried out using blood. These receptors came from a male donor with papillary thyroid cancer or a benign thyroid nodule (not recorded which). Some clones in this sample may be carry-over from other donors' samples.

Ten or more counts support this clone. The V call is TRBV9, the J call TRBJ2-2; D unclear. The CDR3 totals 12 residues. The germline V and J ends were trimmed by 7 bases and 6 bases, with 10 bases remaining between them. CDR1 is SGDLS, CDR2 YYNGEE, per germline. CDR3 bases: TGTGCCAGCGGCTCATGGGCCGGGGAGCTGTTTTTT. Encoded protein: CASGSWAGELFF.

As for this clone: This could be a read error, since a much larger clone is one nucleotide away. The chain has TRBV29-1 and TRBJ1-1, with no clear D. Germline values: CDR1 SQVTM, CDR2 ANQGSEA. Trimming removed 8 bases from V and 5 bases from J, with 15 bases in between. The length of the CDR3 is 12 residues. CDR3 in amino acids: CSHGSDGTEAFF. The DNA of the CDR3 is TGCAGCCACGGGTCGGATGGGACTGAAGCTTTCTTT.

The count of this clone is one. The V and J genes are TRBV20-1 and TRBJ1-5; the D gene is possibly TRBD1 (6 bases). CDR1 and CDR2 from the germline V gene are DFQATT and SNEGSKA (reference sequence). Trimming cost V 0 bases and J 2 bases, with 23 bases left between them. This CDR3 is built from 19 residues. CDR3 bases: TGCAGTGCTAGAGATCCTAGGGGCAAAGGGGGTAGGGGCAATCAGCCCCAGCATTTT. The encoded protein is CSARDPRGKGGRGNQPQHF.

In this sample, this clone turned up many times. The rearrangement uses TRBV12-3 or TRBV12-4 and TRBJ2-3, with D hard to call. The ends were cut back, 3 bases at V and 4 bases at J, with 5 bases in the middle. The CDR3 covers 12 residues. CDR3 bases: TGTGCCAGCAGTTTTGACTCAGATACGCAGTATTTT. Its protein is CASSFDSDTQYF.

This clone was detected many times. This chain uses TRBV9 with TRBJ2-1; the D gene is possibly TRBD1 (6 bases). CDR3 length equals 16 residues. Per the germline V gene, CDR1 is SGDLS and CDR2 is YYNGEE. Trimming removed 0 bases from V and 5 bases from J, with 15 bases in between. The CDR3 nucleotides are TGTGCCAGCAGCGTAGCTATAACAGGGTTACACAATGAGCAGTTCTTC. As protein: CASSVAITGLHNEQFF.

The sample holds many counts of this clone. V is TRBV29-1 and J is TRBJ2-3, with 7 bases fitting TRBD1. The CDR3 is made up of 16 amino acids. V was clipped by 0 bases and J by 4 bases; unmatched bases: 10. The V gene's germline CDR1 is SQVTM and CDR2 ANQGSEA. CDR3 nucleotides: TGCAGCGTTGAAGATGGTGACAGGGCCCGGGCAGATACGCAGTATTTT. This sequence encodes CSVEDGDRARADTQYF.

This clone was observed at least ten times. This chain joins TRBV10-1 and TRBJ2-1; 10 positions agree with TRBD2. The CDR3 loop spans 15 amino acids. The V segment lost 3 bases and the J segment 3 bases; nucleotides outside the gene matches: 2. CDR1 is WNHNN, CDR2 SYGVQD, per germline (reference sequence). Here the CDR3 reads CASSDTSGNYNEQFF. The CDR3 region has the DNA TGCGCCAGCAGTGATACTAGCGGGAACTACAATGAGCAGTTCTTC.

This clone was picked up many times. V usage is TRBV5-4 and J usage is TRBJ1-2, with TRBD1 matching over 8 bases. Germline assignment: CDR1 SGHNT and CDR2 YYREEE (reference sequence). The CDR3 consists of 15 residues. V was pared by 6 bases and J by 4 bases, with 11 bases of the junction left unmatched. CDR3 residues: CASTVDRGHLYGYTF. In DNA, the CDR3 is TGTGCCAGCACCGTAGACAGGGGCCACCTCTATGGCTACACCTTC.

This clone was counted between two and nine times. This chain joins TRBV15 and TRBJ2-1, with a weak D call TRBD1 (6 bases). This CDR3 is 15 amino acids long. Germline values: CDR1 LNHNV, CDR2 YYDKDF (reference sequence). V shed 0 bases and J shed 4 bases, with 10 bases lying between them. The CDR3 region is CATSRDGDIYNEQFF. In nucleotides, the CDR3 is TGTGCCACCAGCAGAGATGGGGACATATACAATGAGCAGTTCTTC.

This clone was seen repeatedly, ten times or more. The V and J genes are TRBV7-2 and TRBJ1-5; unclear D gene. This CDR3 region has 13 residues. Per the germline V gene, CDR1 is SGHTA and CDR2 is FQGNSA. Trimming removed 0 bases at V and 5 bases at J, with 5 bases between. The DNA for the CDR3 is TGTGCCAGCAGCTTAGCAGGCGATCAGCCCCAGCATTTT. Residues: CASSLAGDQPQHF. Variable domain in full (rest from reference TRBV7-2 and TRBJ1-5): GAGVSQSPSNKVTEKGKDVELRCDPISGHTALYWYRQSLGQGLEFLIYFQGNSAPDKSGLPSDRFSAERTGGSVSTLTIQRTQQEDSAVYLCASSLAGDQPQHFGDGTRLSIL.

The rearrangement uses TRBV28 and TRBJ1-1; no reliable D call. Trimming pared 3 bases from V and 1 base from J, leaving 3 bases between. This CDR3 is 12 amino acids long. Germline assignment: CDR1 MDHEN and CDR2 SYDVKM. Here the CDR3 reads CASSFWNTEAFF. For the CDR3, the DNA is TGTGCCAGCAGTTTCTGGAACACTGAAGCTTTCTTT.

This clone was counted ten times or more. The chain couples TRBV7-9 to TRBJ1-1; TRBD1 aligns across 9 bases. The CDR3 is made up of 15 amino acids. The ends lost 1 base at V and 0 bases at J; junction bases unmatched: 0. Germline assignment: CDR1 SEHNR and CDR2 FQNEAQ (reference sequence). The CDR3 coding sequence is TGTGCCAGCAGCTTAGGACAGGGGGTGAACACTGAAGCTTTCTTT. Translation: CASSLGQGVNTEAFF.

This clone was counted ten times or more. This chain uses TRBV20-1 with TRBJ2-1; 8 nucleotides agree with TRBD2. Looked up from germline, CDR1 is DFQATT and CDR2 is SNEGSKA (reference sequence). This CDR3 comprises 15 residues. V shed 6 bases, J shed 0 bases, and the junction held 7 bases outside the gene matches. The CDR3 DNA reads TGCAGTGCCTCTAGCGGGCTTAGCTCCTACAATGAGCAGTTCTTC. This translates into CSASSGLSSYNEQFF.

This clone has at least ten counts. The chain employs TRBV20-1 and TRBJ2-7; D gene uncertain. This CDR3 contains 13 residues. Germline V gene sequence: CDR1 DFQATT, CDR2 SNEGSKA (reference sequence). Trimming left V 2 bases short and J 2 bases short, with 10 bases between. DNA for the CDR3: TGCAGTGCTAGACCTAGGACCACCTACGAGCAGTACGTC. Its translation is CSARPRTTYEQYV.

This clone was detected many times. V gene TRBV6-1 combines with J gene TRBJ1-3; D gene uncertain. This CDR3 comprises 15 residues. Trimming removed 10 bases from V and 2 bases from J, with 18 bases in between. From germline, CDR1 is MNHNS and CDR2 SASEGT. CDR3 residues: CATEKDAGTGNTIYF. CDR3 bases: TGTGCCACAGAGAAAGACGCGGGGACTGGAAACACCATATATTTT.

The V gene is TRBV29-1, the J gene TRBJ2-3; no clear D gene. Germline loops: CDR1 SQVTM, CDR2 ANQGSEA. CDR3 size: 13 residues. V lost 3 bases and J 2 bases, leaving 9 bases between the germline ends. This CDR3 is CSVEPEFTDTQYF. The DNA for the CDR3 is TGCAGCGTTGAGCCGGAGTTCACAGATACGCAGTATTTT.

Here the CDR3 reads CASSRTARLPEQFF. As DNA, the CDR3 is TGCGCCAGCAGTAGAACGGCGAGGCTTCCTGAGCAGTTCTTC. This chain connects TRBV5-1 to TRBJ2-1; the D is unclear. The CDR3 loop spans 14 amino acids. Germline V gives CDR1 SGHRS, CDR2 YFSETQ. V lost 5 bases, J lost 9 bases, and 18 bases lay in between.

The sample holds one count of this clone. Germline is not matched at one junction end, which may reflect a read error. This chain connects TRBV7-2 to TRBJ2-5; TRBD1 aligns across 7 bases. The CDR3 length is 18 residues. CDR1 SGHTA and CDR2 FQGNSA come from the germline V gene. The CDR3 sequence is CASGFALLGMSGGETQYF. The CDR3 bases are TGTGCCAGCGGCTTCGCGCTCCTCGGGATGTCAGGGGGAGAGACCCAGTACTTC.

This clone was seen repeatedly, ten times or more. The junction and the germline gene differ at one end; a read error may be behind it. Additional DNA sequences in this sample encode the identical CDR3. The rearrangement joins TRBV5-4 to TRBJ1-2, with D perhaps TRBD1 (5 bases). The CDR3 has 14 residues. Germline V gene lookup returns CDR1 SGHNT and CDR2 YYREEE (reference sequence). DNA of the CDR3: TGCGCCAGCAGCTCCCTGGGGGGAAACTATGGCTACACCTTC. As protein: CASSSLGGNYGYTF.

In this sample, this clone turned up many times. This chain joins TRBV7-9 and TRBJ2-3; D is unresolved. Germline CDR1 reads SEHNR; CDR2 reads FQNEAQ (reference sequence). The germline V and J ends were trimmed by 5 bases and 0 bases, with 6 bases remaining between them. CDR3 length equals 13 residues. CDR3 nucleotides: TGTGCCAGCAGCGCGGAGAGCACAGATACGCAGTATTTT. Translating it yields CASSAESTDTQYF.

Comments on this clone: A much bigger clone sits one base away, suggesting this may be a read error. The V gene is TRBV19, the J gene TRBJ2-3; the D gene is possibly TRBD2 (5 bases). Looked up from germline, CDR1 is LNHDA and CDR2 is SQIVND (reference sequence). This CDR3 is built from 12 residues. V lost 7 bases to trimming and J lost 5 bases, with 10 bases between them. The CDR3 spells CASIRRGDTQYF. DNA for the CDR3: TGTGCCAGTATCCGCCGGGGAGATACGCAGTATTTT.

This clone was counted many times. The rearrangement uses TRBV7-9 and TRBJ1-2; no reliable D call. In germline, CDR1 is SEHNR, CDR2 FQNEAQ (reference sequence). The V end lost 1 base, the J end lost 0 bases, and 12 bases lay between the germline ends. The CDR3 extends over 16 amino acids. CDR3 sequence reads: CASSLGWFRTNYGYTF. The CDR3 bases are TGTGCCAGCAGCTTAGGATGGTTTAGAACTAACTATGGCTACACCTTC.

This clone came up many times. The chain has TRBV6-2 or TRBV6-3 and TRBJ2-1; the D gene is possibly TRBD2 (6 bases). CDR3 length: 13 residues. CDR1 and CDR2 from the germline V gene are MNHEY and SVGEGT. Trimming took 1 base from V and 10 from J, leaving 11 bases between them. The CDR3 nucleotides read TGTGCCAGCAGTTACTACCTCGGGGGAGAGCAGTTCTTC. This codes for CASSYYLGGEQFF.